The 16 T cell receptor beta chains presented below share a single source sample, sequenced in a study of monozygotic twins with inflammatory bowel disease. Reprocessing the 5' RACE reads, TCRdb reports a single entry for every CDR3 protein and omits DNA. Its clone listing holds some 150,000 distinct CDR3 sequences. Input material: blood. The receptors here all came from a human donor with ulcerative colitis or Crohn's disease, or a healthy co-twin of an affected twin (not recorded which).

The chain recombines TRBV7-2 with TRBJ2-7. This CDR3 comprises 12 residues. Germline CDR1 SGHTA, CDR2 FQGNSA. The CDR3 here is CASSLRHLEQYF.

The CDR3 loop reads CSVAGTGFEQYF. This chain links TRBV29-1 with TRBJ2-7; no DNA is available, so the TRBD1 call from TCRdb remains unchecked. This CDR3 spans 12 amino acids. CDR1 SQVTM and CDR2 ANQGSEA come from the germline V gene.

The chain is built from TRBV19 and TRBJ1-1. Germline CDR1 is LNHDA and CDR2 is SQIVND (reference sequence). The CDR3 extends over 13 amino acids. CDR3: CASSMAFGTEAFF.

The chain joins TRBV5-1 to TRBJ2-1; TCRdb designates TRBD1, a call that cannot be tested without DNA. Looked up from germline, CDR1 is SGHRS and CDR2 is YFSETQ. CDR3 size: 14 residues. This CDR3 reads CASSRGTVYNEQFF.

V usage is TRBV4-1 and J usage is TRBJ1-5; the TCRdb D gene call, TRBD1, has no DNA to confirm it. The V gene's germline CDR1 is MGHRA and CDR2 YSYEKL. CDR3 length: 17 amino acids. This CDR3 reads CASSQEEGDWSNQPQHF.

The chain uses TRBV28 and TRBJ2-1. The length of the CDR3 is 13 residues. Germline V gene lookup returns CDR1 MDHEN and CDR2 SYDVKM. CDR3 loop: CASSWIDYNEQFF.

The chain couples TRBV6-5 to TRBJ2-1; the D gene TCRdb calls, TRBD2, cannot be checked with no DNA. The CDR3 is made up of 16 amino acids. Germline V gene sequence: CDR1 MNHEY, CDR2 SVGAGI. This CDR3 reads CASSYSTATSLDEQFF.

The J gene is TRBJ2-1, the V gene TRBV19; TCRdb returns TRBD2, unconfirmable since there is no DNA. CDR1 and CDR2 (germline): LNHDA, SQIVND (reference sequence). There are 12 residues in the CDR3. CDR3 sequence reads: CASSSRAWEQFF.

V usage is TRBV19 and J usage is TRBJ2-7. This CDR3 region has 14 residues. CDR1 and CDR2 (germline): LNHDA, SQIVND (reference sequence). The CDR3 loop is CASSIEATLDEQYF. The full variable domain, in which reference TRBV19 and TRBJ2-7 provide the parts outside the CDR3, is DGGITQSPKYLFRKEGQNVTLSCEQNLNHDAMYWYRQDPGQGLRLIYYSQIVNDFQKGDIAEGYSVSREKKESFPLTVTSAQKNPTAFYLCASSIEATLDEQYFGPGTRLTVT.

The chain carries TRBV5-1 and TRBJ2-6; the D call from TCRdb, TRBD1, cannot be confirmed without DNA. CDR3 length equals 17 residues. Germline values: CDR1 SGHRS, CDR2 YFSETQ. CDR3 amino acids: CASSSWDRAPGANVLTF.

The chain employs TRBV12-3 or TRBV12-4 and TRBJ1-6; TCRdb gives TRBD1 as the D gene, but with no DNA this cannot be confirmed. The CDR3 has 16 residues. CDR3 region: CASSFDRGGPHLPLHF.

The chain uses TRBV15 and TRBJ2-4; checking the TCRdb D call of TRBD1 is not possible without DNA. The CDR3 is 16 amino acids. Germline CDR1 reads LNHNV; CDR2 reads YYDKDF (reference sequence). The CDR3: CATSFGTGVAKNIQYF.

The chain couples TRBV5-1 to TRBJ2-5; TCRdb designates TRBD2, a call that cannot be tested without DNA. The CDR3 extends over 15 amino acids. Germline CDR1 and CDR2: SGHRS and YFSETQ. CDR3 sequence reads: CASSQGTSGRETQYF.

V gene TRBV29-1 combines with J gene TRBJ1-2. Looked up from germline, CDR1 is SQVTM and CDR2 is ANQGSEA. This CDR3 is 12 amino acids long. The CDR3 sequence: CSAGDGNYGYTF.

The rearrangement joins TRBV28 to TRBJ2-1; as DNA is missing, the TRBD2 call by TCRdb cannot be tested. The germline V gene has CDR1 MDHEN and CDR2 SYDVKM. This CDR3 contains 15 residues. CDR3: CASSSLLAGDNEQFF.

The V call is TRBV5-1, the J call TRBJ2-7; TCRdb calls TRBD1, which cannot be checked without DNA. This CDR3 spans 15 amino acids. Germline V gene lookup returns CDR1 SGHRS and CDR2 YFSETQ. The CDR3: CASSLRSQTGDEQYF.